This T cell receptor beta chain was obtained from a study of metastatic and nonmetastatic thyroid tumors. Study-wide background: Comparison of repertoires was carried out across blood and tumor or nodule tissue from malignant and benign thyroid patients.

This clone came up a few times. The target antigen is unknown. This could be a read error, since a much larger clone is one nucleotide away. Prior to thyroid surgery, none of the patients had received any treatment. The CDR3 has 12 amino acids. CDR1 SNHLY and CDR2 FYNNEI come from the germline V gene. Trimming removed 10 bases at V and 4 bases at J, with 13 bases between. General study results and limits: Reports indicated that malignant thyroid tumors showed significantly higher TCR beta diversity than benign nodules did, in blood and tumor.

Under the authors' procedure: To classify distant metastasis in papillary thyroid cancer, a model was built from CDR3 differences across clinicopathological groups. TCRdb reprocessed the PCR reads via MiXCR. V and J calls and clone size were set by TCRdb, not the authors. The data show 30,000 to 40,000 clones, with less than 15% seen just once and over 7.5% held by the top ten. The sequenced sample consisted of blood. This rearrangement joins TRBV2 to TRBJ2-5; possible D gene TRBD1, 5 bases. The sequence derives from a female donor with papillary thyroid cancer or a benign thyroid nodule (not recorded which). Some clones in this sample may be carry-over from other donors' samples. DNA of the CDR3: TGTGCCAACAGGCCGGCCCCAGAGACCCAGTACTTC. This codes for CANRPAPETQYF.